The count of the clone carrying this TCR beta chain is one. What it recognizes is unknown. In patients chosen for sequencing, flow cytometry had shown CD8+CD57+ cell expansion. Patients uniformly had severe acquired aplastic anemia. Genomic DNA was employed as the template in profiling TCR beta VDJ and CDR3. Via MiXCR, TCRdb re-called the reads, giving one row per CDR3 protein. Among about 120,000 distinct CDR3 sequences listed, about 60% were seen once. This entry is derived from a study of CD8+CD57+ T cells in acquired aplastic anemia. Whole-study results and caveats: Statistical testing detected no significant gap in CD8+ Simpson's diversity between patients and controls.

Germline values: CDR1 WNHNN, CDR2 SYGVQD (reference sequence). This CDR3 has 14 amino acids. V was cut by 6 bases and J by 6 bases, with 18 bases left in between. The sequenced sample consisted of sorted CD4+, CD8+, or CD8+CD57+ T cells (not recorded which) from PBMCs. The gene calls are TRBV10-1 and TRBJ2-7; tentatively, D is TRBD2 (6 bases). This TCR was recovered from a human donor with aplastic anemia. The CDR3 nucleotides are TGCGCCAGCAGCCCCGGGACTCCCGGAGGCGAGCAGTACTTC. This sequence encodes CASSPGTPGGEQYF.